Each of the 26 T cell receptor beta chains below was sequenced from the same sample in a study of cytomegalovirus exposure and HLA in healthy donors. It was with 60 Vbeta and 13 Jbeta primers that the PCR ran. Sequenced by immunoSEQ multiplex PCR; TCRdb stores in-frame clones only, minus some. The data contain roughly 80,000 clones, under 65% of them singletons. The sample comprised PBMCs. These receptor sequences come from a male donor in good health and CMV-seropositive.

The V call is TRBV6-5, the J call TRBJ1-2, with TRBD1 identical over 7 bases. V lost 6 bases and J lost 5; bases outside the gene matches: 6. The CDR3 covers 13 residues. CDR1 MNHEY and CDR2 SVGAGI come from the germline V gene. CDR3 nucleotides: TGTGCCAGCAGCGAGGGGGCCCCATATGGCTACACCTTC. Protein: CASSEGAPYGYTF.

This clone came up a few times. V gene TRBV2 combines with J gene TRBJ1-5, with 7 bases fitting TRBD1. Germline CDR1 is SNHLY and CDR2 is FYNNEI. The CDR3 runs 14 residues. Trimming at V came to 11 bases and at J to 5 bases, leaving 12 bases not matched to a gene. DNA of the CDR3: TGTGCCCCCCAGGACAGGTTTAGTTATCAGCCCCAGCATTTT. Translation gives CAPQDRFSYQPQHF.

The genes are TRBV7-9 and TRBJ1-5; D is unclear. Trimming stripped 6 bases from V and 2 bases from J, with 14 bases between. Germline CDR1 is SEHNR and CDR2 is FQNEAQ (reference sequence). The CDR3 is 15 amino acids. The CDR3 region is CASSPEGGGNQPQHF. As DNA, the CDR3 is TGTGCCAGCAGTCCCGAGGGTGGTGGCAATCAGCCCCAGCATTTT.

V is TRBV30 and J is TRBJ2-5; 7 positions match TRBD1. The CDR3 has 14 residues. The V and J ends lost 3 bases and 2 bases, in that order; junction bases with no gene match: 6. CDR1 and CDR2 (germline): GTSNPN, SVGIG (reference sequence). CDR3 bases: TGTGCCTGGAGGCTACAGGGGAAACAAGAGACCCAGTACTTC. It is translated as CAWRLQGKQETQYF.

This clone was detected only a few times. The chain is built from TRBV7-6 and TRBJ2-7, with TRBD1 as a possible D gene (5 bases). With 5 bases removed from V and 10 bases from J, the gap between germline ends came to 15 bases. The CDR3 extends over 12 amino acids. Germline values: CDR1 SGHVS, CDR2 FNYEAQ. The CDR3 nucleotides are TGTGCCAGCAGCCCGGACACCGATCTTCAGTACTTC. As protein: CASSPDTDLQYF.

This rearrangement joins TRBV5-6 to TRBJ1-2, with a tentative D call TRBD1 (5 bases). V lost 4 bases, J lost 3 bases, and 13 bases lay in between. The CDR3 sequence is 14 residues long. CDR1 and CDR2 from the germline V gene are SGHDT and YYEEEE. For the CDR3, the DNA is TGTGCCAGCAGCCCCCAGGGCTCGGACTATGGCTACACCTTC. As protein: CASSPQGSDYGYTF.

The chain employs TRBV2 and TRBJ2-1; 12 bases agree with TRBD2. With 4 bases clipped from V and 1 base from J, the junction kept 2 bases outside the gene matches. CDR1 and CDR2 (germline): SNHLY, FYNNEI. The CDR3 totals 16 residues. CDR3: CASSVTSGRSYNEQFF. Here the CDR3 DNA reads TGTGCCAGCAGTGTGACTAGCGGGAGATCCTACAATGAGCAGTTCTTC. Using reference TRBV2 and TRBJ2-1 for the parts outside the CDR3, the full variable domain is EPEVTQTPSHQVTQMGQEVILRCVPISNHLYFYWYRQILGQKVEFLVSFYNNEISEKSEIFDDQFSVERPDGSNFTLKIRSTKLEDSAMYFCASSVTSGRSYNEQFFGPGTRLTVL.

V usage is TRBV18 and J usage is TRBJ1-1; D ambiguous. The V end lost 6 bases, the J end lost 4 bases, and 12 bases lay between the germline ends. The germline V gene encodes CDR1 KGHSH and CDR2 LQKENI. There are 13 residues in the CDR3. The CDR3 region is CASSPSSGTEAFF. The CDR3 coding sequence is TGTGCCAGCTCCCCAAGTTCGGGCACTGAAGCTTTCTTT.

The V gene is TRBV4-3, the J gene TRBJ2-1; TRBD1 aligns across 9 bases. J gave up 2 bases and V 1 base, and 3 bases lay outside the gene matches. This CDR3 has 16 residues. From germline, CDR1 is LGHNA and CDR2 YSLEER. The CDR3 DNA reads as TGCGCCAGCAGCCAAGGGGACAGGGACCCCTACAATGAGCAGTTCTTC. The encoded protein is CASSQGDRDPYNEQFF.

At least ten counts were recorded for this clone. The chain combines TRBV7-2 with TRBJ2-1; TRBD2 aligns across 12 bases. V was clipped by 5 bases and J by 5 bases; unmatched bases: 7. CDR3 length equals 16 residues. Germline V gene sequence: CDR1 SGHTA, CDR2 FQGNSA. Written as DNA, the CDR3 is TGTGCCAGCAGCGACCGGACTAGCGGGGTACACAATGAGCAGTTCTTC. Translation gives CASSDRTSGVHNEQFF.

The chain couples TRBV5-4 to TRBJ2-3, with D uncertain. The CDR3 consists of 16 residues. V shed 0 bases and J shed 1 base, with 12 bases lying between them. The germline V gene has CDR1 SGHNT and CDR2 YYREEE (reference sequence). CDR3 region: CASSLVVRRRTDTQYF. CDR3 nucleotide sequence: TGTGCCAGCAGCTTGGTGGTGCGGCGGCGCACAGATACGCAGTATTTT. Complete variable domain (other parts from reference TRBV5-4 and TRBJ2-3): ETGVTQSPTHLIKTRGQQVTLRCSSQSGHNTVSWYQQALGQGPQFIFQYYREEENGRGNFPPRFSGLQFPNYSSELNVNALELDDSALYLCASSLVVRRRTDTQYFGPGTRLTVL.

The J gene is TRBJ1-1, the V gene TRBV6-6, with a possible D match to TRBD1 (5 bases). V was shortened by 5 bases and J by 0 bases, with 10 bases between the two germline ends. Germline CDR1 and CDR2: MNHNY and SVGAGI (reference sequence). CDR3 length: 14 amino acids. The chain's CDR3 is CASSLQGMNTEAFF. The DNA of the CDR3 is TGTGCCAGCAGTCTCCAGGGCATGAACACTGAAGCTTTCTTT.

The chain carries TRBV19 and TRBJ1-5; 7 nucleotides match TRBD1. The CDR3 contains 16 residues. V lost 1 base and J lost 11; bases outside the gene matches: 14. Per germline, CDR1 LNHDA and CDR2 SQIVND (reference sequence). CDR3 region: CASSIGGQGVTRAQHF. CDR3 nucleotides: TGTGCCAGTAGTATAGGAGGGCAGGGGGTAACACGCGCCCAGCATTTT.

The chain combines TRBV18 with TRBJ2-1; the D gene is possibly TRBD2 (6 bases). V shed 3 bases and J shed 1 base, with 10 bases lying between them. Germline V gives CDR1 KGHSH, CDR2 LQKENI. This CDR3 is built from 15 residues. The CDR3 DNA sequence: TGTGCCAGCTCACCCCGACTAGATTCCTACAATGAGCAGTTCTTC. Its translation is CASSPRLDSYNEQFF.

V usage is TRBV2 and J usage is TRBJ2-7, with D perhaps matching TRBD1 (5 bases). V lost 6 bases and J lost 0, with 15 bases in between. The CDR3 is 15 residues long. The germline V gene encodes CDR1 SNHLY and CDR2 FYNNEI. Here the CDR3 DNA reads TGTGCCAGCAGCCCTGACAGATCCCTCTCCTACGAGCAGTACTTC. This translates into CASSPDRSLSYEQYF.

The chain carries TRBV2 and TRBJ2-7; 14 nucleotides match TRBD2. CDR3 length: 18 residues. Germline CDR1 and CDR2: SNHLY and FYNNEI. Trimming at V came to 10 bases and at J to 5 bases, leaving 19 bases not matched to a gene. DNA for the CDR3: TGTGCCATCCTTACCGGGACTAGCGGGAGCGGTATGTCAGACGAGCAGTACTTC. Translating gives CAILTGTSGSGMSDEQYF.

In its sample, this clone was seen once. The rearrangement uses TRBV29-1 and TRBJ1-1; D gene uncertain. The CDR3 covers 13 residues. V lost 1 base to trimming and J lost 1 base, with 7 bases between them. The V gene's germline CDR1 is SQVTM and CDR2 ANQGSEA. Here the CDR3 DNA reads TGCAGCGTTGAAGTCCAGGCGAACACTGAAGCTTTCTTT. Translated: CSVEVQANTEAFF.

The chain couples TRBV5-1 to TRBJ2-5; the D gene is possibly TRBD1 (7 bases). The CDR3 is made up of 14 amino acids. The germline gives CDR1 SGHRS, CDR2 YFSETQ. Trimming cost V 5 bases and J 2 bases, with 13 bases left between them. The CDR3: CASSAGQPQETQYF. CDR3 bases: TGCGCCAGCAGTGCGGGACAGCCGCAAGAGACCCAGTACTTC.

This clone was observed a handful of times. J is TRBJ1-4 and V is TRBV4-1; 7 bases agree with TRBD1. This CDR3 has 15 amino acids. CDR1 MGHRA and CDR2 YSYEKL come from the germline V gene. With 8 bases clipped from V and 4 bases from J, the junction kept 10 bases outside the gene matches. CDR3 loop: CASGYGQENNEKLFF. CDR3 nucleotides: TGCGCCAGCGGATACGGACAGGAGAATAATGAAAAACTGTTTTTT.

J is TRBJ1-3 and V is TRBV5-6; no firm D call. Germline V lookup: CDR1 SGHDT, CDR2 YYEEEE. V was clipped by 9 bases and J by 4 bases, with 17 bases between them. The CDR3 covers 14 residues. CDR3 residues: CATRGYSAGNTIYF. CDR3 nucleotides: TGTGCCACCCGCGGGTATTCAGCCGGAAACACCATATATTTT. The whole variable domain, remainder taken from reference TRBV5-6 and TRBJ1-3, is DAGVTQSPTHLIKTRGQQVTLRCSPKSGHDTVSWYQQALGQGPQFIFQYYEEEERQRGNFPDRFSGHQFPNYSSELNVNALLLGDSALYLCATRGYSAGNTIYFGEGSWLTVV.

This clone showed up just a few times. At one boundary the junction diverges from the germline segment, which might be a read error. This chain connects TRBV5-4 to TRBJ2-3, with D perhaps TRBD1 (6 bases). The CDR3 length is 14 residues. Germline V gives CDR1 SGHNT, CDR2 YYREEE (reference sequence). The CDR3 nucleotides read TGCGCCAGCAGCCAAGACCGGGACATCGTTCCGCAGTATTTT. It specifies CASSQDRDIVPQYF.

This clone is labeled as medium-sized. CDR3 protein: CAISDFDRAPAFF. CDR3 sequence (DNA): TGTGCCATCAGTGACTTCGACAGGGCGCCAGCTTTCTTT. The gene calls are TRBV10-3 and TRBJ1-1; 7 bases align to TRBD1. CDR1 is ENHRY, CDR2 SYGVKD, per germline. After removal of 3 bases from V and 10 bases from J, the junction contained 8 bases not matched to a gene. This CDR3 region has 13 residues.

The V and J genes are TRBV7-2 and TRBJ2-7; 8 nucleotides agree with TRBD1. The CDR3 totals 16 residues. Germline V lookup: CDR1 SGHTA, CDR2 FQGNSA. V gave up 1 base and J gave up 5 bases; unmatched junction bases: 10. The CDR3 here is CASSLVGVQGVHEQYF. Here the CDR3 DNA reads TGTGCCAGCAGCTTAGTGGGCGTACAGGGGGTCCACGAGCAGTACTTC.

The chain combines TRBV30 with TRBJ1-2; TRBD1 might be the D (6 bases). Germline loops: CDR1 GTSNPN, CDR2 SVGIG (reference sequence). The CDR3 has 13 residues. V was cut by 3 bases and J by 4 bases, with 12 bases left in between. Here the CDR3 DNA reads TGTGCCTGGAGCGCAGGACAGCTCTATGGCTACACCTTC. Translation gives CAWSAGQLYGYTF.

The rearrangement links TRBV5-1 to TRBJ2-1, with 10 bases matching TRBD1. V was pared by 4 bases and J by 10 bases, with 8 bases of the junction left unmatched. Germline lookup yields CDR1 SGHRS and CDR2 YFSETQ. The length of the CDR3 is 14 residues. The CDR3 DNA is TGCGCCAGCAGCGGACAGGGGGATACCGCGGAGCAGTTCTTC. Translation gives CASSGQGDTAEQFF.

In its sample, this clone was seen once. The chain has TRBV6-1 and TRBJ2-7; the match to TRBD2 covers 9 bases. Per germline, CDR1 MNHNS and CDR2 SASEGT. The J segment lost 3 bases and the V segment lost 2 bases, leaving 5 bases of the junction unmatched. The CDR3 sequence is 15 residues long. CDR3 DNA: TGTGCCAGCAGTGAAATAGCGGGAGAAAACTACGAGCAGTACTTC. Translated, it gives CASSEIAGENYEQYF.